Listed here are 30 T cell receptor beta chains from one sample, sequenced in a study of breast tumors, draining lymph nodes, adjacent tissues. Axillary draining lymph nodes of breast cancer patients supplied the node samples. From the multiplex PCR reads, TCRdb called clonotypes with MiXCR, one entry per CDR3 protein. The sample has fewer than 250,000 distinct CDR3 sequences; 32% are singletons. Material for sequencing was axillary lymph node tissue. The receptor set was obtained from a female donor with breast cancer. Some clones in this sample may be carry-over from other donors' samples.

This clonotype was seen many times. This chain uses TRBV20-1 with TRBJ1-1; tentatively, D is TRBD1 (6 bases). Germline V gives CDR1 DFQATT, CDR2 SNEGSKA (reference sequence). The CDR3 is made up of 12 amino acids. The V end was cut by 3 bases, the J end by 1 base, with 6 bases between. The CDR3 DNA follows: TGCAGTGCTAGGACAGGGAACACTGAAGCTTTCTTT. The encoded protein is CSARTGNTEAFF.

To note about this clonotype: Being one base from a much bigger clone, this may be a read error. J is TRBJ2-1 and V is TRBV5-6, with D maybe TRBD2 (6 bases). The germline CDR1 and CDR2 sequences are SGHDT and YYEEEE. V was pared by 1 base and J by 9 bases, with 11 bases between. This CDR3 is 13 amino acids long. In nucleotides, the CDR3 is TGTGCCAGCAGCTTGCCTAGCGCAGGTGAGCAGTTCTTC. This translates into CASSLPSAGEQFF.

With regard to this clonotype: The junction shows a germline mismatch at one end, possibly a read error. This chain links TRBV9 with TRBJ2-5, with D perhaps matching TRBD2 (5 bases). The CDR3 covers 15 residues. Per the germline V gene, CDR1 is SGDLS and CDR2 is YYNGEE. The CDR3 reads CASSVGGYVQETQYF. The CDR3 bases are TGTGCCAGTAGCGTAGGAGGTTACGTACAAGAGACCCAGTACTTC.

This clonotype was detected many times. This chain uses TRBV5-8 with TRBJ2-1; D possibly corresponds to TRBD1 (6 bases). There are 15 residues in the CDR3. V lost 0 bases and J 3 bases, leaving 10 bases between the germline ends. Germline V lookup: CDR1 SGHTS, CDR2 YDEGEE. This CDR3 is CASSLVGDNYNEQFF. The CDR3, as DNA: TGTGCCAGCAGCTTGGTTGGGGACAACTACAATGAGCAGTTCTTC.

The sample holds many counts of this clonotype. The rearrangement uses TRBV6-1 and TRBJ2-3, with unresolved D. The CDR3 is 16 amino acids. Trimming shortened V by 4 bases and J by 1 base, and 15 bases separated the two germline ends. Germline V gene sequence: CDR1 MNHNS, CDR2 SASEGT. Written as DNA, the CDR3 is TGTGCCAGCAGTGGCAAACAGCTTTATGGCACAGATACGCAGTATTTT. Translated: CASSGKQLYGTDTQYF.

This chain uses TRBV7-9 with TRBJ1-3; no clear D. CDR1 is SEHNR, CDR2 FQNEAQ, per germline (reference sequence). This CDR3 spans 14 amino acids. The V and J ends lost 1 base and 8 bases respectively, with 12 bases between them. CDR3 bases: TGTGCCAGCAGCTTAGGGACTAGCGGTGACACCATATATTTT. Protein: CASSLGTSGDTIYF. The full variable domain, in which reference TRBV7-9 and TRBJ1-3 provide the parts outside the CDR3, is DTGVSQNPRHKITKRGQNVTFRCDPISEHNRLYWYRQTLGQGPEFLTYFQNEAQLEKSRLLSDRFSAERPKGSFSTLEIQRTEQGDSAMYLCASSLGTSGDTIYFGEGSWLTVV.

This clonotype was detected many times. The V and J genes are TRBV7-9 and TRBJ2-2; TRBD2 matches 9 bases. Germline CDR1 SEHNR, CDR2 FQNEAQ (reference sequence). V lost 1 base, J lost 0 bases, and 9 bases stayed unmatched. There are 19 residues in the CDR3. The CDR3 loop is CASSLGTPSGITNTGELFF. Written as DNA, the CDR3 is TGTGCCAGCAGCTTAGGGACTCCTAGCGGGATTACGAACACCGGGGAGCTGTTTTTT.

On this clonotype itself: The junction shows a germline mismatch at one end, possibly a read error. The V call is TRBV4-1, the J call TRBJ2-2, with D perhaps matching TRBD1 (6 bases). This CDR3 has 16 amino acids. Germline CDR1 and CDR2: MGHRA and YSYEKL. CDR3 region: CASSQDNPRDTGELFF. CDR3 sequence (DNA): TGCGCCAGCAGCCAAGATAACCCAAGGGACACCGGGGAGCTATTTTTT.

The sample holds many counts of this clonotype. The V and J genes are TRBV13 and TRBJ2-1; 9 nucleotides match TRBD2. The germline CDR1 and CDR2 sequences are PRHDT and FYEKMQ (reference sequence). The CDR3 runs to 16 residues. V lost 1 base and J lost 4; bases outside the gene matches: 5. The CDR3, as DNA: TGTGCCAGCAGCTTAGTGAGCGGGAGGCGGTACAATGAGCAGTTCTTC. Protein product: CASSLVSGRRYNEQFF.

This clonotype has a count of ten or more. V is TRBV19 and J is TRBJ1-3; perhaps TRBD1 as D (5 bases). V lost 7 bases to trimming and J lost 1 base, with 14 bases between them. CDR1 LNHDA and CDR2 SQIVND come from the germline V gene (reference sequence). The CDR3 totals 15 residues. The CDR3 DNA is TGTGCCAGTACCCCTGGGGGGGGATCTGGAAACACCATATATTTT. The encoded protein is CASTPGGGSGNTIYF.

In this sample, this clonotype turned up a few times. With a much larger clone just one base away, this may be a read error. The chain recombines TRBV6-6 with TRBJ2-7; D unresolved. The ends were cut back, 5 bases at V and 3 bases at J, with 8 bases in the middle. There are 12 residues in the CDR3. In germline, CDR1 is MNHNY, CDR2 SVGAGI (reference sequence). Written as DNA, the CDR3 is TGTGCCAGCAGTCACCGGGTCTACGAGCAGTACTTC. Its protein product is CASSHRVYEQYF.

At least ten counts were recorded for this clonotype. This CDR3 reads CASSLSGRMGEQYF. The CDR3, as DNA: TGTGCCAGCAGCCTTAGCGGGAGAATGGGTGAGCAGTACTTC. The chain links TRBV7-2 to TRBJ2-7, with 9 bases matching TRBD2. Germline V CDR1 and CDR2: SGHTA, FQGNSA. This CDR3 has 14 amino acids. The trim removed 5 bases at V and 7 bases at J, leaving 9 bases unmatched.

This clonotype was found many times. The V call is TRBV11-3, the J call TRBJ1-2; D not resolved. V was trimmed by 0 bases and J by 4 bases, leaving 9 bases between them. This CDR3 contains 14 residues. CDR1 and CDR2 from the germline V gene are SGHNT and YENEEA. This CDR3 reads CASSLDVSFYGYTF. CDR3 sequence (DNA): TGTGCCAGCAGCTTAGATGTCAGCTTCTATGGCTACACCTTC.

This clonotype showed up many times. This chain uses TRBV4-1 with TRBJ2-3; D is perhaps TRBD1 or TRBD2 (5 bases each). The CDR3 runs to 16 residues. Looked up from germline, CDR1 is MGHRA and CDR2 is YSYEKL. V lost 4 bases and J lost 0, with 14 bases in between. The CDR3: CASSPGTDLSTDTQYF. For the CDR3, the DNA is TGCGCCAGCAGCCCTGGGACCGACCTAAGCACAGATACGCAGTATTTT.

The rearrangement uses TRBV5-6 and TRBJ1-1; the D is unclear. Trimming shortened V by 4 bases and J by 1 base, and 20 bases separated the two germline ends. CDR1 SGHDT and CDR2 YYEEEE come from the germline V gene. This CDR3 comprises 17 residues. The CDR3 sequence: CASSPKPGGSGNTEAFF. CDR3 DNA: TGTGCCAGCAGCCCAAAACCAGGCGGGAGCGGGAACACTGAAGCTTTCTTT.

This clonotype was detected ten times or more. In DNA, the CDR3 is TGTGCCAGCAGCCCCCGGGACTCGGGATACTTC. Protein sequence: CASSPRDSGYF. The chain combines TRBV3-1 with TRBJ2-7; maybe TRBD2 (6 bases). Germline V gene data show CDR1 as LGHDT and CDR2 as YNNKEL (reference sequence). The germline V and J ends were trimmed by 4 bases and 13 bases, with 14 bases remaining between them. CDR3 size: 11 residues.

This clonotype was seen only once. The chain joins TRBV19 to TRBJ2-3; tentatively, D is TRBD1 or TRBD2 (5 bases each). Deletions cut 5 bases from V and 0 bases from J, with 15 bases between. CDR1 and CDR2 (germline): LNHDA, SQIVND (reference sequence). CDR3 length: 16 residues. CDR3 amino acids: CASSPRGRDSTDTQYF. The CDR3 DNA reads as TGTGCCAGTAGTCCCCGGGGCAGGGACAGCACAGATACGCAGTATTTT.

The CDR3 protein is CASSPRTVSGNEQYF. The CDR3 nucleotides read TGTGCCAGCAGCCCGAGGACAGTGTCAGGCAATGAGCAGTATTTT. The chain recombines TRBV7-8 with TRBJ2-3; D possibly corresponds to TRBD1 (6 bases). Germline CDR1 SGHVS, CDR2 FQNEAQ. Trimming stripped 5 bases from V and 11 bases from J, with 23 bases between. This CDR3 has 15 amino acids.

Many counts were recorded for this clonotype. The V call is TRBV6-5, the J call TRBJ2-3; 14 nucleotides match TRBD2. The V and J ends lost 5 bases and 6 bases, in that order; junction bases with no gene match: 4. The length of the CDR3 is 15 residues. Germline V gene data show CDR1 as MNHEY and CDR2 as SVGAGI. The CDR3 nucleotides read TGTGCCAGCAGTCGACTAGCGGGAGGGCTTGATACGCAGTATTTT. It codes for CASSRLAGGLDTQYF.

This clonotype was observed at least ten times. J is TRBJ2-2 and V is TRBV6-5; 7 bases are shared with TRBD2. This CDR3 comprises 16 residues. V gave up 4 bases and J gave up 0 bases; unmatched junction bases: 5. In germline, CDR1 is MNHEY, CDR2 SVGAGI. The CDR3 coding sequence is TGTGCCAGCAGTTGGGGGACTATCTCGAACACCGGGGAGCTGTTTTTT. Encoded protein: CASSWGTISNTGELFF.

This clonotype was counted ten times or more. The rearrangement links TRBV3-1 to TRBJ2-2; D uncertain. Trimming removed 3 bases at V and 1 base at J, with 3 bases between. Germline values: CDR1 LGHDT, CDR2 YNNKEL (reference sequence). The CDR3 runs to 13 residues. CDR3 protein: CASSQGNTGELFF. The CDR3 region has the DNA TGTGCCAGCAGCCAGGGGAACACCGGGGAGCTGTTTTTT.

This chain joins TRBV29-1 and TRBJ2-2; tentative D call: TRBD2 (5 bases). Germline assignment: CDR1 SQVTM and CDR2 ANQGSEA. V lost 5 bases to trimming and J lost 7 bases, with 11 bases between them. The CDR3 totals 12 residues. CDR3 in amino acids: CSVKEAHGELFF. Here the CDR3 DNA reads TGCAGCGTTAAGGAGGCCCACGGGGAGCTGTTTTTT.

The V gene is TRBV6-5, the J gene TRBJ2-1, with D maybe TRBD2 (7 bases). V lost 5 bases and J 10 bases, leaving 24 bases between the germline ends. The V gene's germline CDR1 is MNHEY and CDR2 SVGAGI. The CDR3 has 16 amino acids. This chain's CDR3 is CASSTPGRGATKEQFF. CDR3 nucleotide sequence: TGTGCCAGCAGTACCCCGGGCCGGGGGGCTACAAAGGAGCAGTTCTTC.

The V call is TRBV12-3 or TRBV12-4, the J call TRBJ2-3, with D tentatively TRBD2 (6 bases). The CDR3 length is 15 residues. The V gene lost 6 bases and the J gene lost 0 bases, with 13 bases spanning the gap. The CDR3 DNA reads as TGTGCCAGCAGAAACGCGGGGACTAGCACAGATACGCAGTATTTT. Translating it yields CASRNAGTSTDTQYF.

Concerning this clonotype itself: This may stem from a read error, because a much larger clone lies one nucleotide away. The V and J genes are TRBV19 and TRBJ2-1; no definite D call. Germline V lookup: CDR1 LNHDA, CDR2 SQIVND (reference sequence). The CDR3 spans 15 residues. CDR3: CASSIKGGPPHEQSF. Here the CDR3 DNA reads TGTGCCAGTAGTATAAAGGGCGGACCCCCCCATGAGCAGTCCTTC.

This clonotype was seen at least ten times. This chain joins TRBV12-3 or TRBV12-4 and TRBJ1-4, with D unresolved. Trimming took off 3 bases at V and 8 bases at J, with 19 bases between the two ends. The CDR3 has 16 amino acids. In DNA, the CDR3 is TGTGCCAGCAGTTTCTCGATGGAGGGCCCGCGGGAAAAACTGTTTTTT. Amino acids: CASSFSMEGPREKLFF.

This chain joins TRBV6-1 and TRBJ1-1, with D hard to call. Trimming stripped 5 bases from V and 7 bases from J, with 17 bases between. There are 14 residues in the CDR3. In germline, CDR1 is MNHNS, CDR2 SASEGT. CDR3: CASSLRRTEGEAFF. The CDR3 DNA follows: TGTGCCAGCAGTCTAAGGAGAACCGAGGGTGAAGCTTTCTTT.

The chain uses TRBV5-6 and TRBJ2-3; 12 bases map to TRBD2. The junction had 3 bases not matched to a gene; V was cut back by 5 bases and J by 5 bases. This CDR3 contains 14 residues. The germline CDR1 and CDR2 sequences are SGHDT and YYEEEE. CDR3 nucleotide sequence: TGTGCCAGCAGAACTAGCGGGGGGCAAGATACGCAGTATTTT. This encodes CASRTSGGQDTQYF.

In its sample, this clonotype was seen many times. The chain has TRBV9 and TRBJ2-1; possible D gene TRBD2, 6 bases. The CDR3 runs 17 residues. V lost 1 base and J lost 7, with 21 bases in between. Germline-derived CDR1 and CDR2 are SGDLS and YYNGEE. The CDR3 loop is CASSVWGGPTRSNEQFF. CDR3 bases: TGTGCCAGCAGCGTATGGGGAGGCCCAACACGGTCGAATGAGCAGTTCTTC.

The rearrangement joins TRBV5-1 to TRBJ2-3, with D unclear. Trimming left V 2 bases short and J 6 bases short, with 16 bases between. CDR3 length: 15 residues. CDR1 and CDR2 from the germline V gene are SGHRS and YFSETQ. CDR3 region: CASSFGPRAADTQYF. In DNA form, the CDR3 reads TGCGCCAGCAGCTTCGGACCACGCGCGGCGGATACGCAGTATTTT.